The T cell receptor beta chain described here comes from a study of blood T cell repertoires in COVID-19. As for the study in general: Material from acute and convalescent COVID-19 was sourced from the United States, Italy and Spain. From T cells, B-cell-depleted T cells, or PBMCs came the material, which was cDNA or gDNA.

Per the study methods: Researchers report that nucleated cell counts were estimated from reference gene primer amplification. Sequencing used immunoSEQ multiplex PCR; TCRdb keeps in-frame clones, though not all of them. V and J calls and clone size come straight from that table; D and trimming were deduced from the DNA. The sample has fewer than 200,000 clones; about nine tenths are singletons. Losses at the gene ends were 4 bases for V and 7 bases for J; bases not matched to a gene: 11. Germline values: CDR1 MNHEY, CDR2 SVGAGI. The CDR3 spans 15 residues. The chain uses TRBV6-5 and TRBJ1-2; 8 bases map to TRBD1. The TCR was taken from a man aged 50 to 59 with acute or convalescent COVID-19. The source material was peripheral blood. The CDR3 region has the DNA TGTGCCAGCAGTTTTCGGCAGGGGGCGCTGGGTGGCTACACCTTC. Protein: CASSFRQGALGGYTF.